The 10 T cell receptor beta chains given below trace back to one sample, sequenced in a study of blood T cell repertoires in COVID-19. The method was immunoSEQ multiplex PCR; TCRdb's version includes in-frame clones alone and lacks a portion of them. The sample records approximately 160,000 clones, 80% to 90% being singletons. Source material: PBMCs or T cells enriched from blood (not recorded which). The source is a man between 50 and 59 years old who had recovered from COVID-19.

This clone appeared a single time. The CDR3 nucleotides read TGTGCCACCAGTGATTCTGGGACAGGGGGCAAGGAGACCCAGTACTTC. Amino acids: CATSDSGTGGKETQYF. The chain carries TRBV24-1 and TRBJ2-5, with TRBD1 matching 12 bases. Germline CDR1 KGHDR, CDR2 SFDVKD. V was clipped by 2 bases and J by 5 bases; unmatched bases: 5. The CDR3 has 16 amino acids.

In DNA form, the CDR3 reads TGTGCCAGTAGTATAGAGCCCGAGGGCACCGGGGAGCTGTTTTTT. This translates into CASSIEPEGTGELFF. The gene calls are TRBV19 and TRBJ2-2; tentative D call: TRBD2 (5 bases). This CDR3 is 15 amino acids long. Trimming cost V 0 bases and J 4 bases, with 9 bases left between them. Germline loops: CDR1 LNHDA, CDR2 SQIVND (reference sequence).

The genes are TRBV30 and TRBJ2-5; a possible D gene is TRBD1 (6 bases). The germline CDR1 and CDR2 sequences are GTSNPN and SVGIG (reference sequence). The CDR3 covers 14 residues. V dropped 0 bases and J dropped 4 bases, with 12 bases sitting between them. The CDR3 DNA reads TGTGCCTGGAGTGTACCTGGGGGCCGAGAGACCCAGTACTTC. Protein product: CAWSVPGGRETQYF.

The chain has TRBV2 and TRBJ1-6, with D possibly TRBD1 on 6 matching bases. Germline assignment: CDR1 SNHLY and CDR2 FYNNEI. V lost 4 bases and J 7 bases, leaving 8 bases between the germline ends. CDR3 length: 13 residues. The CDR3 sequence: CASSGQANSPLHF. The DNA of the CDR3 is TGTGCCAGCAGTGGACAGGCAAATTCACCCCTCCACTTT.

The rearrangement links TRBV3-1 (or the pseudogene TRBV3-2) to TRBJ1-2, with 7 positions matching TRBD1. CDR3 length: 16 amino acids. Per the germline V gene, CDR1 is LGHDT and CDR2 is YNNKEL (reference sequence). V was pared by 1 base and J by 6 bases, with 11 bases of the junction left unmatched. The CDR3 loop is CASSQGRTGRGDGYTF. Written as DNA, the CDR3 is TGTGCCAGCAGCCAAGGCCGGACAGGCCGGGGCGATGGCTACACCTTC.

The chain combines TRBV5-4 with TRBJ2-5, with 7 bases that match TRBD2. The J segment lost 2 bases and the V segment lost 3 bases, leaving 4 bases of the junction unmatched. The CDR3 loop spans 14 amino acids. The germline V gene encodes CDR1 SGHNT and CDR2 YYREEE (reference sequence). The CDR3 here is CASSSLGGQETQYF. In nucleotides, the CDR3 is TGTGCCAGCAGCTCCCTGGGAGGGCAAGAGACCCAGTACTTC.

The chain links TRBV7-6 to TRBJ1-3; a possible D gene is TRBD1 (6 bases). The CDR3 consists of 15 residues. Per germline, CDR1 SGHVS and CDR2 FNYEAQ. Trimming removed 5 bases from V and 0 bases from J, with 11 bases in between. The CDR3 DNA reads TGTGCCAGCAGCCCTGAGGGGGTCTCTGGAAACACCATATATTTT. Residues: CASSPEGVSGNTIYF. Full variable domain (missing parts from reference TRBV7-6 and TRBJ1-3): GAGVSQSPRYKVTKRGQDVALRCDPISGHVSLYWYRQALGQGPEFLTYFNYEAQQDKSGLPNDRFSAERPEGSISTLTIQRTEQRDSAMYRCASSPEGVSGNTIYFGEGSWLTVV.

V gene TRBV10-3 combines with J gene TRBJ2-3, with 11 nucleotides matching TRBD2. J lost 6 bases, V lost 11 bases, and 10 bases had no gene match. Germline V lookup: CDR1 ENHRY, CDR2 SYGVKD. CDR3 length equals 14 residues. In DNA, the CDR3 is TGTGCCGGCAATAGCGGGGGGGCCCATGATACGCAGTATTTT. It yields the protein CAGNSGGAHDTQYF.

The rearrangement uses TRBV5-1 and TRBJ1-5; D gene ambiguous. Trimming cost V 1 base and J 6 bases, with 5 bases left between them. The CDR3 spans 12 residues. Germline-derived CDR1 and CDR2 are SGHRS and YFSETQ. CDR3 region: CASSLSGQPQHF. As DNA, the CDR3 is TGCGCCAGCAGCTTGTCGGGTCAGCCCCAGCATTTT.

This rearrangement joins TRBV3-1 (or the pseudogene TRBV3-2) to TRBJ2-7; D possibly corresponds to TRBD1 (5 bases). Germline CDR1 is LGHDT and CDR2 is YNNKEL (reference sequence). The CDR3 has 13 amino acids. Between the trimmed V and J ends, which lost 2 bases and 3 bases, there was a span of 8 bases. CDR3 DNA: TGTGCCAGCAGCCAAATCCAGGGCTACGAGCAGTACTTC. This gives the protein CASSQIQGYEQYF.